The 20 T cell receptor beta chains given below trace back to one sample, sequenced in a study of blood T cell repertoires in COVID-19. The assay was immunoSEQ multiplex PCR, and TCRdb's table has in-frame clones only and misses some. The sample gives about 68,000 clones, about 88% of which show up once; 7.5% to 9% is in the top ten. The specimen was peripheral blood. Receptor source: a man in his fifties with active COVID-19.

The chain couples TRBV11-2 to TRBJ1-6; tentatively, D is TRBD1 (5 bases). Per germline, CDR1 SGHAT and CDR2 FQNNGV. Trimming pared 5 bases from V and 10 bases from J, leaving 15 bases between. The CDR3 is made up of 14 amino acids. The CDR3 DNA reads as TGTGCCAGCAGCCTGGGGACTGGCAAGTCACCCCTCCACTTT. Translating it yields CASSLGTGKSPLHF.

The V call is TRBV5-6, the J call TRBJ2-6; D is undetermined. CDR1 and CDR2 (germline): SGHDT, YYEEEE. V lost 5 bases to trimming and J lost 0 bases, with 15 bases between them. CDR3 length equals 17 residues. The DNA for the CDR3 is TGTGCCAGCAGGTTTTCCCCGGGTGCCTCTGGGGCCAACGTCCTGACTTTC. Amino acids: CASRFSPGASGANVLTF.

The chain carries TRBV18 and TRBJ2-5, with D unclear. V dropped 3 bases and J dropped 4 bases, with 9 bases sitting between them. The CDR3 spans 13 residues. Germline values: CDR1 KGHSH, CDR2 LQKENI. The CDR3 region has the DNA TGTGCCAGCTCACCTTCTACCTTAGAGACCCAGTACTTC. This sequence encodes CASSPSTLETQYF.

V usage is TRBV10-3 and J usage is TRBJ2-1; 9 positions agree with TRBD1. The CDR3 runs 13 residues. J was trimmed by 4 bases and V by 11 bases; bases with no gene match: 6. Germline CDR1 and CDR2: ENHRY and SYGVKD. As DNA, the CDR3 is TGTGCCCTGCGGACAGGGGAATACAATGAGCAGTTCTTC. Residues: CALRTGEYNEQFF.

The gene calls are TRBV3-1 (or the pseudogene TRBV3-2) and TRBJ1-1; D is ambiguous. Germline CDR1 is LGHDT and CDR2 is YNNKEL (reference sequence). CDR3 size: 12 residues. The V gene lost 3 bases and the J gene lost 5 bases, with 7 bases spanning the gap. Here the CDR3 DNA reads TGTGCCAGCAGCCACGAGGGTACTGAAGCTTTCTTT. Protein product: CASSHEGTEAFF.

The chain carries TRBV3-1 (or the pseudogene TRBV3-2) and TRBJ2-1, with D possibly being TRBD1 (5 bases). V was shortened by 3 bases and J by 3 bases, with 27 bases between the two germline ends. Germline V gene data show CDR1 as LGHDT and CDR2 as YNNKEL (reference sequence). CDR3 length: 20 amino acids. The DNA for the CDR3 is TGTGCCAGCAGCCATCTCCGACAGAACTACCGCCGGCTAGGCTACAATGAGCAGTTCTTC. It codes for CASSHLRQNYRRLGYNEQFF.

In nucleotides, the CDR3 is TGTGCCAGCAGCTTAGGTGGGCTAGCGGCCGAGACCCAGTACTTC. The encoded protein is CASSLGGLAAETQYF. The chain couples TRBV7-2 to TRBJ2-5; 7 positions agree with TRBD2. Germline lookup yields CDR1 SGHTA and CDR2 FQGNSA. The CDR3 sequence is 15 residues long. V gave up 1 base and J gave up 5 bases; unmatched junction bases: 7.

The V call is TRBV7-9, the J call TRBJ1-2; TRBD1 is a possible D gene (5 bases). Germline loops: CDR1 SEHNR, CDR2 FQNEAQ (reference sequence). The V end lost 1 base, the J end lost 4 bases, and 13 bases lay between the germline ends. This CDR3 spans 15 amino acids. CDR3 protein: CASSLGGREVYGYTF. The CDR3 nucleotides are TGTGCCAGCAGCTTAGGTGGCAGGGAGGTCTATGGCTACACCTTC.

The chain uses TRBV5-1 and TRBJ2-7, with TRBD1 identical over 9 bases. CDR1 and CDR2 from the germline V gene are SGHRS and YFSETQ. This CDR3 comprises 15 residues. After removal of 0 bases from V and 1 base from J, the junction contained 2 bases not matched to a gene. For the CDR3, the DNA is TGCGCCAGCAGCTTGGCCGGACAGGGGTCCTACGAGCAGTACTTC. Its protein is CASSLAGQGSYEQYF.

V gene TRBV4-3 combines with J gene TRBJ1-2; the D gene is possibly TRBD1 (6 bases). CDR1 and CDR2 from the germline V gene are LGHNA and YSLEER. Trimming cost V 4 bases and J 6 bases, with 12 bases left between them. This CDR3 region has 13 residues. The CDR3 DNA follows: TGCGCCAGCAGCCTAGGGGGGGAAAATGGCTACACCTTC. Translated: CASSLGGENGYTF.

The V call is TRBV4-3, the J call TRBJ2-3; 9 bases are shared with TRBD2. CDR3 size: 17 residues. V trimming: 0 bases; J trimming: 6 bases; junction bases outside the gene matches: 10. CDR1 and CDR2 (germline): LGHNA, YSLEER. CDR3 in amino acids: CASSQELVRGGRDTQYF. The CDR3 region has the DNA TGCGCCAGCAGCCAAGAGCTAGTGCGGGGGGGCCGGGATACGCAGTATTTT.

The J gene is TRBJ1-5, the V gene TRBV27; D unclear. Germline V gives CDR1 MNHEY, CDR2 SMNVEV (reference sequence). This CDR3 has 13 amino acids. V was pared by 3 bases and J by 0 bases, with 3 bases between. As DNA, the CDR3 is TGTGCCAGCAGTTTGAGTAGCAATCAGCCCCAGCATTTT. It is translated as CASSLSSNQPQHF.

This chain links TRBV13 with TRBJ1-6, with TRBD1 as a possible D gene (6 bases). Germline CDR1 is PRHDT and CDR2 is FYEKMQ (reference sequence). This CDR3 spans 18 amino acids. V lost 2 bases and J lost 7, with 21 bases in between. Here the CDR3 reads CASSLSNLQGQRNSPLHF. CDR3 nucleotides: TGTGCCAGCAGCTTATCCAACCTACAGGGTCAAAGGAATTCACCCCTCCACTTT.

V and J are TRBV28 and TRBJ1-2; D is undetermined. This CDR3 has 13 amino acids. V was shortened by 6 bases and J by 4 bases, with 12 bases between the two germline ends. Germline V gene data show CDR1 as MDHEN and CDR2 as SYDVKM. Here the CDR3 DNA reads TGTGCCAGCAGCCCCGGGAGCCCCTATGGCTACACCTTC. The encoded protein is CASSPGSPYGYTF.

The rearrangement links TRBV5-1 to TRBJ2-3; D remains ambiguous. V lost 1 base to trimming and J lost 3 bases, with 3 bases between them. CDR1 is SGHRS and CDR2 is YFSETQ in the germline V gene. The CDR3 totals 12 residues. CDR3 bases: TGCGCCAGCAGCTTGCAGACAGATACGCAGTATTTT. Translation: CASSLQTDTQYF.

This chain uses TRBV7-6 with TRBJ2-1; 12 bases match TRBD2. V trimming: 6 bases; J trimming: 3 bases; junction bases outside the gene matches: 6. CDR1 and CDR2 (germline): SGHVS, FNYEAQ. This CDR3 is built from 16 residues. The CDR3 region has the DNA TGTGCCAGCAGTCCTAGCGGGGGGGTTTTCTACAATGAGCAGTTCTTC. Its translation: CASSPSGGVFYNEQFF.

CDR3 protein: CASGLWEAEAFF. CDR3 DNA: TGTGCTAGTGGTTTGTGGGAGGCTGAAGCTTTCTTT. The chain uses TRBV12-5 and TRBJ1-1; D is unclear. Germline CDR1 LGHNT, CDR2 FRNRAP. CDR3 length: 12 amino acids. The V end was cut by 2 bases, the J end by 6 bases, with 7 bases between. Supplemented by reference TRBV12-5 and TRBJ1-1, the full variable domain reads DARVTQTPRHKVTEMGQEVTMRCQPILGHNTVFWYRQTMMQGLELLAYFRNRAPLDDSGMPKDRFSAEMPDATLATLKIQPSEPRDSAVYFCASGLWEAEAFFGQGTRLTVV.

This chain joins TRBV19 and TRBJ1-1; 7 nucleotides agree with TRBD1. The CDR3 is 17 amino acids. CDR1 LNHDA and CDR2 SQIVND come from the germline V gene (reference sequence). Trimming at V came to 5 bases and at J to 1 base, leaving 13 bases not matched to a gene. DNA of the CDR3: TGTGCCAGTAGTCCTTACCCGGGACAGAATAAGAACACTGAAGCTTTCTTT. Protein: CASSPYPGQNKNTEAFF.

The chain is built from TRBV19 and TRBJ1-1, with D tentatively TRBD1 (5 bases). V was pared by 5 bases and J by 2 bases, with 12 bases between. The CDR3 extends over 14 amino acids. The germline V gene encodes CDR1 LNHDA and CDR2 SQIVND (reference sequence). This chain's CDR3 is CASSPRQYNTEAFF. The CDR3 coding sequence is TGTGCCAGTAGTCCCCGACAGTACAACACTGAAGCTTTCTTT.

The rearrangement uses TRBV11-2 and TRBJ2-7; 7 bases are a match to TRBD1. This CDR3 has 14 amino acids. V gave up 5 bases and J gave up 9 bases; unmatched junction bases: 13. Germline V gives CDR1 SGHAT, CDR2 FQNNGV. CDR3 nucleotides: TGTGCCAGCAGCCCGCTGACAGGGTCGTTGGTGCAGTACTTC. Translation: CASSPLTGSLVQYF. The whole variable domain, remainder taken from reference TRBV11-2 and TRBJ2-7, is EAGVAQSPRYKIIEKRQSVAFWCNPISGHATLYWYQQILGQGPKLLIQFQNNGVVDDSQLPKDRFSAERLKGVDSTLKIQPAKLEDSAVYLCASSPLTGSLVQYFGPGTRLTVT.